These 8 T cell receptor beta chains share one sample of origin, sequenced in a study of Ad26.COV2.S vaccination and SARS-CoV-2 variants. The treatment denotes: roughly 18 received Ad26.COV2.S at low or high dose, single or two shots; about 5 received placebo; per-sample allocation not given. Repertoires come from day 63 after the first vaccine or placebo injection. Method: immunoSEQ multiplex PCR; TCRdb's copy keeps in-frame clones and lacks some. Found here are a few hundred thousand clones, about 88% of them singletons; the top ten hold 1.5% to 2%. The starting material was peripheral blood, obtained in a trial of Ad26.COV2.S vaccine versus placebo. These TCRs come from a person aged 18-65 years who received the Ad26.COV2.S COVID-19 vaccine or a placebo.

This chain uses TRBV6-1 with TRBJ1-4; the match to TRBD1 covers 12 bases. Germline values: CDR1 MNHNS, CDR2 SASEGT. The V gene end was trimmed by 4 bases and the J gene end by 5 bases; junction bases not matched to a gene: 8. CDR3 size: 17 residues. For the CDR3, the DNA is TGTGCCAGCAGTGCACCGGGACAGGGGGCGATCAATGAAAAACTGTTTTTT. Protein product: CASSAPGQGAINEKLFF.

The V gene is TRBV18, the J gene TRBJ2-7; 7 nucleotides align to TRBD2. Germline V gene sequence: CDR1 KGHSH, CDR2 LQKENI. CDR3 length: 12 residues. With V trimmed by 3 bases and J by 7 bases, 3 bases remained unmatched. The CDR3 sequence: CASSPMGGEQYF. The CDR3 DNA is TGTGCCAGCTCACCTATGGGGGGGGAGCAGTACTTC.

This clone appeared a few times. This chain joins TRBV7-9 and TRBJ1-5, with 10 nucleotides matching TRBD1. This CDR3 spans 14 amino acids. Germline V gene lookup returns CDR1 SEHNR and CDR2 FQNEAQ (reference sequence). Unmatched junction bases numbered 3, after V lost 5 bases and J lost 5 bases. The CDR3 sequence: CASSPGTGDQPQHF. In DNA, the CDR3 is TGTGCCAGCAGCCCCGGGACAGGGGATCAGCCCCAGCATTTT. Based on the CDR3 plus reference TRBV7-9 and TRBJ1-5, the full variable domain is DTGVSQNPRHKITKRGQNVTFRCDPISEHNRLYWYRQTLGQGPEFLTYFQNEAQLEKSRLLSDRFSAERPKGSFSTLEIQRTEQGDSAMYLCASSPGTGDQPQHFGDGTRLSIL.

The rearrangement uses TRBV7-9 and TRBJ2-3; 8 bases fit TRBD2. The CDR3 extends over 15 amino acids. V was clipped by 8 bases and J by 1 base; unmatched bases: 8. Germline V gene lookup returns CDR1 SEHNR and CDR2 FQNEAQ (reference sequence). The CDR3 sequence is CASAGTRRGTDTQYF. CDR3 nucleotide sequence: TGTGCCAGCGCCGGGACTAGGAGGGGCACAGATACGCAGTATTTT.

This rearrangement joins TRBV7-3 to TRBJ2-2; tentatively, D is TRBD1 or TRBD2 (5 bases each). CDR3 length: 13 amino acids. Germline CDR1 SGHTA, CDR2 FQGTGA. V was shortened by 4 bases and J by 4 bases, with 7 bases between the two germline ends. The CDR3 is CASSWGSTGELFF. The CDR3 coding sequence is TGTGCCAGCAGCTGGGGGAGCACCGGGGAGCTGTTTTTT.

CDR3 protein: CAWSARRSYNEQFF. In nucleotides, the CDR3 is TGTGCCTGGAGTGCCAGGCGCTCCTACAATGAGCAGTTCTTC. V and J are TRBV30 and TRBJ2-1; D call uncertain. The CDR3 spans 14 residues. CDR1 is GTSNPN and CDR2 is SVGIG in the germline V gene (reference sequence). Trimming took 1 base from V and 0 from J, leaving 7 bases between them.

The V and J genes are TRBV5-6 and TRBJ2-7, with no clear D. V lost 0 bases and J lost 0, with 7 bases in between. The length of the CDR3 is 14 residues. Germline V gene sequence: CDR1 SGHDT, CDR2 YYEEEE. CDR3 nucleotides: TGTGCCAGCAGCTTGGGCGGTAACTCCTACGAGCAGTACTTC. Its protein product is CASSLGGNSYEQYF.

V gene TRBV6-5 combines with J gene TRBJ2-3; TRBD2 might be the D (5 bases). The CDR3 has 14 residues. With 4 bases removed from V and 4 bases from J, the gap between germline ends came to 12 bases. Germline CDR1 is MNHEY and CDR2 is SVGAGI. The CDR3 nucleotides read TGTGCCAGCAGTTTCTATAGCGTCCCAGATACGCAGTATTTT. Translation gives CASSFYSVPDTQYF.